The text below deals with one T cell receptor beta chain. This sample was taken from a study of a mutant IDH1 vaccine in newly diagnosed glioma. Background on the study: Treated individuals were approximately 60% male and around 40% female, averaging 40.4 years of age. Earlier care involved radiotherapy, temozolomide, or both, and the majority received both.

Time point defined: baseline, week 1 (first vaccination visit). Treatment given: pre-vaccination baseline after standard-of-care therapy. Donors had new IDH1-mutant astrocytomas of WHO grade 3 or 4 (ATRX-lost). Sequencing was performed with immunoSEQ multiplex PCR; in TCRdb, only in-frame clones are kept and a portion is missing. The repertoire holds tens of thousands of clones, with about nine tenths as singletons. The V gene's germline CDR1 is SGHTA and CDR2 FQGNSA. The V and J ends lost 0 bases and 4 bases, in that order; junction bases with no gene match: 3. CDR3 length equals 15 residues. The sequencing here drew on PBMCs, taken from a glioma patient treated with radiotherapy, temozolomide or both. V usage is TRBV7-2 and J usage is TRBJ1-1; 9 bases map to TRBD1. The receptor comes from a man aged 18 to 30 with glioma. The chain's CDR3 is CASSLAPGQGTEAFF. The CDR3 bases are TGTGCCAGCAGCTTAGCGCCGGGACAGGGCACTGAAGCTTTCTTT.